This paragraph covers one T cell receptor (beta chain) sequence. The target of this receptor is not known. No much larger clone is present one base from it, and per-base qualities are unavailable. Deep-resolution immunoSEQ TCR-beta sequencing was performed on DNA from uncultured naive and memory CD4+ T cells. In the authors' own workflow: Preprocessing removed nonproductive sequences and CDR3s not starting with C, not ending with F or W, or shorter than 7 amino acids. Cultured and uncultured naive and memory CD4+ repertoires were searched for CDR3s previously identified as spike- and CEF-reactive. CDR3 homology was quantified as pairwise Levenshtein distance, calculated with the stringdist R package after three terminal residues were trimmed from each end. Imported from immuneACCESS, the table was reduced by TCRdb to in-frame sequences with V and J called. These copies leave out some clones; in studies compared against another copy, an unresolved V gene accounts for under half, and the cause of the remainder is not known. That table gives V, J and clone size, and the DNA gave D and trimming. A total of roughly 61,000 clones appear in this sample, 80% to 90% of them only once. Around 1.5% of the sample is in the top ten clones.

These data belong to a study of CD4 T cells in relation to SARS-CoV-2 and coronaviruses listed by TCRdb under 2021. Notes on the research overall: HLA restriction was mapped for shared crossreactive spike epitopes using patient-derived lymphoblastoid cell lines. At the level of individual TCR clonotypes, the study measured memory CD4+ T cell crossreactivity between SARS-CoV-2 spike protein and common cold coronavirus spike proteins. The Adaptive Biotechnologies TCR-sequencing kit was used to sequence samples from three pre-COVID donors and the naive versus memory experiments, whereas other data were Illumina-based. For other donors in the study, expansion assays were sequenced with a different, Illumina-based TCR-beta assay.

CDR1 and CDR2, per the germline V gene, are SGHAT and FQNNGV. Counted from cysteine to phenylalanine, this CDR3 has 14 amino acids. The sequence is cut down to CDR3 DNA, 42 bases in frame from base 1. At the junction V is shortened by 3 bases and J by 2 bases, with 10 bases in between. CD4+ T cells from unexposed donors were collected before the COVID-19 pandemic (2011-2018). Naive and memory CD4+ T cells were separated from cryopreserved PBMCs by CD4 enrichment followed by EasySep naive CD4+ T cell enrichment. The leukapheresis product used for the unexposed donors was purchased from a commercial source. Ficoll-Paque PLUS gradient centrifugation was used to isolate PBMCs from leukapheresis product or whole blood. PBMCs were either used fresh in the expansion assay or cryopreserved at -140 degrees C. The QIAamp Micro DNA Kit was used to extract genomic DNA from the CD4+ T cells. What the work shows at the level of the full study, not this receptor alone: Naive versus memory sequencing indicated the assay detects memory recall responses rather than primary responses primed during culture. The study was limited by small numbers of patients and tested TCRs. Roughly 70% of donors had memory CD4+ clonotypes that crossrecognized SARS-CoV-2 and at least one common cold coronavirus spike. Crossreactivity analysis was centred on spike protein, so crossreactivity against other viral proteins was not assessed. Compared with monoreactive clones, crossreactive clones had significantly weaker SARS-CoV-2-driven expansion, a result consistent with antigenic imprinting. Because no donor provided both pre-pandemic and post-infection samples, tracing the source of pre-existing responses was limited.

This TCR was recovered from a human donor in good health. The sequencing sample was made of memory CD4+ T cells from PBMCs. In the paper's terms, the cell subset or site label means: memory (non-naive) CD4+ T cells. The chain employs TRBV11-2 and TRBJ1-2; the D segment cannot be called with confidence. The sequenced DNA: TGTGCCAGCAGCTTCTCATTACGGAACTATGGCTACACCTTC. Translated, this is CASSFSLRNYGYTF. When the CDR3 is completed using the reference TRBV11-2 and TRBJ1-2 genes on either side, the full variable domain is EAGVAQSPRYKIIEKRQSVAFWCNPISGHATLYWYQQILGQGPKLLIQFQNNGVVDDSQLPKDRFSAERLKGVDSTLKIQPAKLEDSAVYLCASSFSLRNYGYTFGSGTRLTVV.